This note documents a single T cell receptor (beta chain) sequence. This entry is derived from a study of blood T cell repertoires in COVID-19. Study in general: Sites in the United States, Italy and Spain provided acute and convalescent COVID-19 samples.

Authors' processing steps: Reference gene primer amplification yielded estimated nucleated cell counts. Sequenced by immunoSEQ multiplex PCR; TCRdb stores in-frame clones only, minus some. Clone size and the V and J calls come from that table; the DNA yielded D and trimming. The sample lists around 250,000 clones; around four fifths were seen once. The CDR3 loop spans 16 amino acids. This sequence joins TRBV21-1 and TRBJ2-7; the tabulated D call, TRBD1, remains unverified against the DNA. TRBV21-1 corresponds to a pseudogene. The specimen was peripheral blood. The receptor comes from a woman older than 75 with acute or convalescent COVID-19. CDR3 DNA: TGTGCCAGCAGCGCCCAGGACAGGGACCTTTCCTACGAGCAGTACTTC. Residues: CASSAQDRDLSYEQYF.